This T cell receptor (beta chain) was identified during a study of T cell changes during pregnancy in multiple sclerosis. Profiling relied on immunoSEQ multiplex PCR, and the TCRdb table lists in-frame clones only, not all of them. The sample includes 74,000 or so clones, approximately 92% of them seen just once. The germline V gene encodes CDR1 SGHAT and CDR2 FQDESV (reference sequence). The CDR3 is made up of 15 amino acids. Unmatched junction bases numbered 2, after V lost 3 bases and J lost 2 bases. This chain uses TRBV11-1 with TRBJ2-2; 8 nucleotides agree with TRBD1. The receptor's source is a female donor with multiple sclerosis, enrolled in a pregnancy study. The sample in question was CD4+ T cells from peripheral blood mononuclear cells, obtained before pregnancy. CDR3 in amino acids: CASSFQGANTGELFF. The DNA of the CDR3 is TGTGCCAGCAGCTTCCAGGGGGCAAACACCGGGGAGCTGTTTTTT.